This T cell receptor (beta chain) appears in the sequencing data of a study of T-cell reconstitution after alpha-beta-depleted transplantation in children. General study findings and limits: T-cell counts and diversity at one year following transplant were attributed mainly to newly produced T cells.

V was pared by 0 bases and J by 5 bases, with 11 bases between. This CDR3 is built from 14 residues. The germline gives CDR1 SGHRS, CDR2 YFSETQ. This clonotype was counted only a few times. The antigen is undetermined. Molecular barcoding with unique molecular identifiers was used for the TCRbeta library. Each CDR3 protein gets one entry after TCRdb re-called the PCR reads with MiXCR. The table has 300,000 to 350,000 distinct CDR3 sequences, roughly 21% seen once. The sequence came from a male patient between 10 and 17 years old who had a stem cell transplant for acute lymphoblastic leukemia, so the T cells may come from the graft donor. J is TRBJ1-1 and V is TRBV5-1; D is ambiguous. Here the sequenced sample was PBMCs, mostly from graft donor cells, taken 180 days after TCRalphabeta/CD19-depleted stem cell transplant. The CDR3 protein is CASSLEPSKTEAFF. The CDR3 nucleotides are TGCGCCAGCAGCTTGGAACCGTCCAAGACTGAAGCTTTCTTT.